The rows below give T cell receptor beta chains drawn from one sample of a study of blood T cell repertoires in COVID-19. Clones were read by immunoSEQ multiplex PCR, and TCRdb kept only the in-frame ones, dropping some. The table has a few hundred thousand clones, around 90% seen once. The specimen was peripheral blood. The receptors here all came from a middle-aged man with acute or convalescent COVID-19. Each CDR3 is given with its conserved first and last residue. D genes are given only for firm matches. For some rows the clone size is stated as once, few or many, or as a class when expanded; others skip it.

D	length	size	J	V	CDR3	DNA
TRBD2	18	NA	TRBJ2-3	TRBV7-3	CASSLSLAGVGSTDTQYF	TGTGCCAGCAGCTTATCACTAGCGGGAGTGGGGAGCACAGATACGCAGTATTTT
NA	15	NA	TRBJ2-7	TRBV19	CASSIGGGGDYEQYF	TGTGCCAGTAGTATCGGGGGCGGGGGAGACTACGAGCAGTACTTC
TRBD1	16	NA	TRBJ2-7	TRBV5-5	CASSLVGTEPWYEQYF	TGTGCCAGCAGCTTGGTTGGGACAGAGCCTTGGTACGAGCAGTACTTC
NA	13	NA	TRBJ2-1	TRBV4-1	CASLDSLGNEQFF	TGCGCCAGCCTCGACAGCCTCGGCAATGAGCAGTTCTTC
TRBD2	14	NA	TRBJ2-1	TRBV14	CASSLGLAGVGQFF	TGTGCCAGCAGCCTAGGACTAGCGGGAGTCGGGCAGTTCTTC
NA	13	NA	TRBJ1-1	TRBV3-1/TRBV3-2	CASSQVRGTEAFF	TGTGCCAGCAGCCAGGTCAGGGGCACTGAAGCTTTCTTT
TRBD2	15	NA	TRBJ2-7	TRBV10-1	CASSENGLASYEQYF	TGCGCCAGCAGTGAGAATGGACTAGCTTCCTACGAGCAGTACTTC
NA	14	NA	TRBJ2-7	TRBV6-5	CASSWGRGRYEQYF	TGTGCCAGCAGTTGGGGCAGGGGTCGCTACGAGCAGTACTTC
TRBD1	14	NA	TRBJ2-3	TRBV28	CASSWTGNTDTQYF	TGTGCCAGCAGCTGGACAGGGAACACAGATACGCAGTATTTT
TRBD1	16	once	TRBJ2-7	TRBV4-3	CASSQDTGQGLYEQYF	TGCGCCAGCAGCCAAGATACCGGACAGGGCCTCTACGAGCAGTACTTC
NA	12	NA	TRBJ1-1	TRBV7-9	CASSLLTVEAFF	TGTGCCAGCAGCTTATTGACAGTAGAAGCTTTCTTT
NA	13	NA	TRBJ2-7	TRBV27	CASSLATGYEQYF	TGTGCCAGCAGTTTAGCCACAGGCTACGAGCAGTACTTC
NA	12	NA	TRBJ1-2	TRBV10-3	CAIKGAADGYTF	TGTGCCATCAAAGGGGCAGCAGATGGCTACACCTTC
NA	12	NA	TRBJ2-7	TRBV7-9	CASSLGKYEQYF	TGTGCCAGCAGTCTCGGGAAATACGAGCAGTACTTC
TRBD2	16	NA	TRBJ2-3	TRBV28	CASSPPLAVEPDTQYF	TGTGCCAGCAGTCCCCCCCTAGCGGTGGAGCCAGATACGCAGTATTTT
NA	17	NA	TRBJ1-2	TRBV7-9	CASSLDQRGGGLYGYTF	TGTGCCAGCAGCTTGGATCAACGGGGTGGCGGATTATATGGCTACACCTTC
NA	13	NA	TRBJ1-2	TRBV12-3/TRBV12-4	CASSPGRNYGYTF	TGTGCCAGCAGCCCAGGCCGTAACTATGGCTACACCTTC
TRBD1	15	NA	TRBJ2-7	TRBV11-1	CASSLEGTGNYEQYF	TGTGCCAGCAGCTTAGAGGGGACAGGGAACTACGAGCAGTACTTC
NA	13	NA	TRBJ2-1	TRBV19	CASSSTSLGEQFF	TGTGCCAGTAGTTCAACTAGCTTAGGTGAGCAGTTCTTC
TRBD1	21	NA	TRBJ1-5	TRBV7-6	CASSRPPSEKLKDRVYQPQHF	TGTGCCAGCAGCCGACCTCCCTCCGAAAAGCTCAAAGACAGGGTTTATCAGCCCCAGCATTTT
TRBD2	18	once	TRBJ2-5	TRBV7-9	CASSLVGIAGGPQETQYF	TGTGCCAGCAGCTTAGTAGGAATAGCGGGGGGGCCCCAAGAGACCCAGTACTTC
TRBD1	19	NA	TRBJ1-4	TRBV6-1	CASSDQERGRTGVNEKLFF	TGTGCCAGCAGTGATCAGGAAAGGGGGAGGACAGGGGTTAATGAAAAACTGTTTTTT
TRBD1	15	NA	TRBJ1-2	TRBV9	CASSVNAGGQYGYTF	TGTGCCAGCAGCGTAAATGCAGGGGGGCAATATGGCTACACCTTC
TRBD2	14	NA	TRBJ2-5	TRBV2	CASSQLLAAETQYF	TGTGCCAGCAGCCAATTACTAGCGGCAGAGACCCAGTACTTC
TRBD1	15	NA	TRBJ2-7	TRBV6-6	CASSYAGQGSYEQYF	TGTGCCAGCAGTTACGCGGGACAGGGCTCCTACGAGCAGTACTTC
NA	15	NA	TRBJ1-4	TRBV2	CASSPNRVLREKLFF	TGTGCCAGCAGTCCTAACAGGGTTCTAAGGGAAAAACTGTTTTTT
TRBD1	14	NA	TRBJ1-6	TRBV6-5	CASSYDRGYSPLHF	TGTGCCAGCAGTTACGACAGGGGGTATTCACCCCTCCACTTT
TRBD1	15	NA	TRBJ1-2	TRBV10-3	CAISRPGTGNYGYTF	TGTGCCATCAGTCGTCCCGGGACAGGGAACTATGGCTACACCTTC
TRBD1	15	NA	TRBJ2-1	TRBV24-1	CATSEPGQGYNEQFF	TGTGCCACCAGTGAGCCGGGACAGGGGTACAATGAGCAGTTCTTC
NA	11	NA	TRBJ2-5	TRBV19	CASSTQETQYF	TGTGCCAGTAGTACGCAAGAGACCCAGTACTTC
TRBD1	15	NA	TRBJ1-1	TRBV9	CASSALQGGDTEAFF	TGTGCCAGCAGCGCCTTACAGGGGGGGGACACTGAAGCTTTCTTT
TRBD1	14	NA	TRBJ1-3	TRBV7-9	CASSRTGEGNTIYF	TGTGCCAGCAGCCGCACAGGGGAAGGAAACACCATATATTTT
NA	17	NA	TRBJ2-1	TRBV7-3	CASSTNVPGLAYNEQFF	TGTGCCAGCAGCACAAACGTTCCGGGACTCGCCTACAATGAGCAGTTCTTC
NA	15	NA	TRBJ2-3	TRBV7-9	CASSLMGLRTDTQYF	TGTGCCAGCAGCTTAATGGGACTGAGAACAGATACGCAGTATTTT
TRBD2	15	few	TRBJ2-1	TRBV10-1	CASSELAGSYNEQFF	TGCGCCAGCAGTGAACTAGCGGGCTCCTACAATGAGCAGTTCTTC
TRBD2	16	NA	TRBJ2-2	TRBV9	CASSVAGGAGTGELFF	TGTGCCAGCAGCGTAGCTGGGGGAGCGGGGACCGGGGAGCTGTTTTTT
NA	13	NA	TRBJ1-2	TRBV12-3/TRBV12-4	CASSLRPGYGYTF	TGTGCCAGCAGTTTACGGCCAGGGTATGGCTACACCTTC
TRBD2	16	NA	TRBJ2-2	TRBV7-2	CASSLVGLAGTGELFF	TGTGCCAGCAGCTTAGTCGGACTAGCGGGAACCGGGGAGCTGTTTTTT
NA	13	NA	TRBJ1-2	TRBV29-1	CSVEFPTAYGYTF	TGCAGCGTTGAATTTCCGACAGCCTATGGCTACACCTTC
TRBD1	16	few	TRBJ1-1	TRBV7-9	CASSFRAGGRNTEAFF	TGTGCCAGCAGCTTCCGGGCAGGGGGCCGGAACACTGAAGCTTTCTTT
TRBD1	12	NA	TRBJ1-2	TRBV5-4	CASSSGQDGYTF	TGTGCCAGCAGCTCAGGACAGGATGGCTACACCTTC
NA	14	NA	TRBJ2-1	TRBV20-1	CSASVVGDVQGQFF	TGCAGTGCTAGTGTAGTGGGGGATGTACAGGGGCAGTTCTTC
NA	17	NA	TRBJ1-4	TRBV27	CASKKFNGGSANEKLFF	TGTGCCAGCAAGAAATTCAACGGGGGTTCGGCTAATGAAAAACTGTTTTTT
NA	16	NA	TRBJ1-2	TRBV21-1	CASSKSPSRAAYGYTF	TGTGCCAGCAGCAAGTCCCCGTCCAGGGCGGCCTATGGCTACACCTTC
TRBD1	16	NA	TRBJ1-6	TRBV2	CASNSRTGQGDSPLHF	TGTGCCAGCAACTCCCGTACGGGACAGGGTGATTCACCCCTCCACTTT
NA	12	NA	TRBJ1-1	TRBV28	CASSLDTPEAFF	TGTGCCAGCAGTCTCGACACTCCTGAAGCTTTCTTT
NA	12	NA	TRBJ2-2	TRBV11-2	CASSLHTGELFF	TGTGCCAGCAGCCTACACACCGGGGAGCTGTTTTTT
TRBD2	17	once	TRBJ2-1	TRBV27	CASSWGPGGSSYNEQFF	TGTGCCAGCAGTTGGGGCCCGGGGGGAAGCTCCTACAATGAGCAGTTCTTC
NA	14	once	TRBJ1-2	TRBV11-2	CASSLDLGGVGYTF	TGTGCCAGCAGCTTAGATCTCGGGGGAGTTGGCTACACCTTC
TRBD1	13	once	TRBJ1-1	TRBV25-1	CASTRTGNTEAFF	TGTGCCAGTACCAGGACAGGGAACACTGAAGCTTTCTTT
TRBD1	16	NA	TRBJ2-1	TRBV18	CASSPPGQGSYNEQFF	TGTGCCAGCTCACCACCAGGACAGGGTAGCTACAATGAGCAGTTCTTC
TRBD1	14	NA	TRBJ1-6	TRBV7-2	CASSSNRGEMTLHF	TGTGCCAGCAGCTCAAACAGGGGGGAGATGACCCTCCACTTT
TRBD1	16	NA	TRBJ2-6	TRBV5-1	CASSLADRAGANVLTF	TGCGCCAGCAGCTTGGCCGACAGGGCTGGGGCCAACGTCCTGACTTTC